The 16 T cell receptor beta chains below all came from one sample that was sequenced in a study of cytomegalovirus exposure and HLA in healthy donors (dated 2017 in TCRdb). Libraries were prepared through the immunoSEQ multiplex PCR assay. For the multiplex PCR, a mixture combining 60 forward primers for TCR Vbeta segments and 13 reverse primers for TCR Jbeta segments was used. The immuneACCESS repertoire file appears here via TCRdb, limited to in-frame rearrangements. These files lack a portion of the clones; in checked studies, under half of the deficit traces to unresolved V genes, and the cause of the others is not known. The table for this sample lists about 110,000 clones. More than 3% of the sample belongs to the ten largest clones. The sample comprised PBMCs. All receptors come from a man aged 25-40 years in good health and CMV-seronegative.

The chain has TRBV6-5 and TRBJ1-2; the D gene is possibly TRBD1 (5 bases). Trimming stripped 6 bases from V and 3 bases from J, with 17 bases between. The germline gives CDR1 MNHEY, CDR2 SVGAGI. This CDR3 comprises 15 residues. CDR3 in amino acids: CASSPIGEEHYGYTF. Here the CDR3 DNA reads TGTGCCAGCAGCCCAATAGGGGAGGAGCACTATGGCTACACCTTC.

The chain uses TRBV13 and TRBJ1-2; 9 bases are shared with TRBD1. The CDR3 consists of 14 residues. In germline, CDR1 is PRHDT, CDR2 FYEKMQ (reference sequence). V trimming: 4 bases; J trimming: 6 bases; junction bases outside the gene matches: 6. The CDR3 sequence: CASSSRQGENGYTF. As DNA, the CDR3 is TGTGCCAGCAGCTCCCGACAGGGGGAAAATGGCTACACCTTC.

The V and J genes are TRBV28 and TRBJ1-1, with 10 bases aligning to TRBD1. Germline trimming cut 2 bases from V and 7 bases from J; bases unmatched to any gene: 4. Germline CDR1 and CDR2: MDHEN and SYDVKM. CDR3 size: 14 residues. Here the CDR3 DNA reads TGTGCCAGCAGTTTAGTGGGACAGGGGTATGAAGCTTTCTTT. This translates into CASSLVGQGYEAFF.

This chain uses TRBV11-2 with TRBJ2-1, with 8 bases aligning to TRBD2. This CDR3 is built from 19 residues. Germline V gene sequence: CDR1 SGHAT, CDR2 FQNNGV. J gave up 0 bases and V 0 bases, and 10 bases lay outside the gene matches. CDR3 amino acids: CASSLEYLAAGASYNEQFF. The CDR3 DNA reads as TGTGCCAGCAGCTTAGAATACTTGGCAGCGGGGGCCTCCTACAATGAGCAGTTCTTC.

The chain employs TRBV18 and TRBJ2-1, with 7 positions matching TRBD1. CDR3 length equals 15 residues. Trimming took 6 bases from V and 4 from J; bases not matched to a gene: 9. The germline CDR1 and CDR2 sequences are KGHSH and LQKENI. This CDR3 reads CASSGRDSLYNEQFF. The CDR3 DNA follows: TGTGCCAGCTCGGGCCGGGACAGCCTATACAATGAGCAGTTCTTC. Variable domain in full (rest from reference TRBV18 and TRBJ2-1): NAGVMQNPRHLVRRRGQEARLRCSPMKGHSHVYWYRQLPEEGLKFMVYLQKENIIDESGMPKERFSAEFPKEGPSILRIQQVVRGDSAAYFCASSGRDSLYNEQFFGPGTRLTVL.

V gene TRBV7-8 combines with J gene TRBJ1-3, with D unclear. This CDR3 is 14 amino acids long. V was pared by 3 bases and J by 1 base, with 7 bases between. Germline V gene data show CDR1 as SGHVS and CDR2 as FQNEAQ. CDR3: CASSFRRSGNTIYF. CDR3 coding DNA: TGTGCCAGCAGCTTCCGGAGGTCTGGAAACACCATATATTTT.

This chain links TRBV7-2 with TRBJ2-5; the match to TRBD1 covers 8 bases. Germline V gene data show CDR1 as SGHTA and CDR2 as FQGNSA. Unmatched junction bases numbered 4, after V lost 6 bases and J lost 1 base. This CDR3 comprises 14 residues. Written as DNA, the CDR3 is TGTGCCAGCAGTCAAGGACAGGGCCAAGAGACCCAGTACTTC. Its protein product is CASSQGQGQETQYF.

This sequence joins TRBV2 and TRBJ2-5; D perhaps matches TRBD1 (6 bases). The germline V and J ends were trimmed by 6 bases and 4 bases, with 9 bases remaining between them. Germline values: CDR1 SNHLY, CDR2 FYNNEI. This CDR3 is built from 12 residues. CDR3 region: CASRGGAETQYF. In nucleotides, the CDR3 is TGTGCCAGCAGAGGGGGAGCAGAGACCCAGTACTTC.

V usage is TRBV5-1 and J usage is TRBJ1-1, with TRBD1 identical over 7 bases. Trimming took 4 bases from V and 11 from J; bases not matched to a gene: 14. Germline lookup yields CDR1 SGHRS and CDR2 YFSETQ. The CDR3 is 14 residues long. The CDR3 region has the DNA TGCGCCAGCAGCCCCCCCCAGGGGGGCGCAAATGCTTTCTTT. It is translated as CASSPPQGGANAFF.

On this clone: At the DNA level, this CDR3 is encoded by other sequences in the same sample as well. The rearrangement uses TRBV4-2 and TRBJ2-7; D possibly corresponds to TRBD1 (5 bases). With 3 bases removed from V and 1 base from J, the gap between germline ends came to 13 bases. The CDR3 totals 15 residues. CDR1 is LGHNA, CDR2 YNFKEQ, per germline. DNA for the CDR3: TGTGCCAGCAGCCAGGACCTTGCAGGGTCCTACGAGCAGTACTTC. It yields the protein CASSQDLAGSYEQYF.

CDR3 bases: TGTGCCAGCATGGTCGGCGGGGATGCAGATACGCAGTATTTT. Translating gives CASMVGGDADTQYF. The V call is TRBV7-8, the J call TRBJ2-3; the D gene is possibly TRBD2 (6 bases). The CDR3 is made up of 14 amino acids. Germline V CDR1 and CDR2: SGHVS, FQNEAQ. V was pared by 7 bases and J by 4 bases, with 15 bases between.

The chain recombines TRBV20-1 with TRBJ2-3; unclear D gene. The germline CDR1 and CDR2 sequences are DFQATT and SNEGSKA (reference sequence). The CDR3 contains 11 residues. Trimming shortened V by 3 bases and J by 6 bases, and 7 bases separated the two germline ends. The CDR3 is CSASPLDTQYF. The CDR3 DNA sequence: TGCAGTGCTAGTCCCCTGGATACGCAGTATTTT.

V gene TRBV27 combines with J gene TRBJ2-5; D is undetermined. Per the germline V gene, CDR1 is MNHEY and CDR2 is SMNVEV (reference sequence). The V end was cut by 3 bases, the J end by 2 bases, with 7 bases between. The CDR3 length is 13 residues. The CDR3 bases are TGTGCCAGCAGTTTGATAGAACAAGAGACCCAGTACTTC. The encoded protein is CASSLIEQETQYF.

The genes are TRBV30 and TRBJ1-5, with 7 bases aligning to TRBD1. The CDR3 extends over 13 amino acids. The germline gives CDR1 GTSNPN, CDR2 SVGIG (reference sequence). The V segment lost 3 bases and the J segment 1 base; nucleotides outside the gene matches: 0. The CDR3 spells CAWRQGSNQPQHF. DNA of the CDR3: TGTGCCTGGAGACAGGGGAGCAATCAGCCCCAGCATTTT. The full variable domain, in which reference TRBV30 and TRBJ1-5 provide the parts outside the CDR3, is SQTIHQWPATLVQPVGSPLSLECTVEGTSNPNLYWYRQAAGRGLQLLFYSVGIGQISSEVPQNLSASRPQDRQFILSSKKLLLSDSGFYLCAWRQGSNQPQHFGDGTRLSIL.

The gene calls are TRBV4-2 and TRBJ2-7; 11 nucleotides line up with TRBD1. The CDR3 has 17 amino acids. V lost 0 bases to trimming and J lost 0 bases; unmatched junction nucleotides: 4. Germline V gene sequence: CDR1 LGHNA, CDR2 YNFKEQ. DNA of the CDR3: TGTGCCAGCAGCCAAGAGCCGGGACAGGGGGACTCCTACGAGCAGTACTTC. This translates into CASSQEPGQGDSYEQYF.

This rearrangement joins TRBV5-4 to TRBJ2-7, with 10 bases matching TRBD1. The V gene end was trimmed by 4 bases and the J gene end by 3 bases; junction bases not matched to a gene: 7. Germline CDR1 reads SGHNT; CDR2 reads YYREEE (reference sequence). This CDR3 is built from 15 residues. CDR3 amino acids: CASSTRTGGFYEQYF. CDR3 nucleotides: TGTGCCAGCAGCACGAGGACAGGGGGTTTCTACGAGCAGTACTTC.